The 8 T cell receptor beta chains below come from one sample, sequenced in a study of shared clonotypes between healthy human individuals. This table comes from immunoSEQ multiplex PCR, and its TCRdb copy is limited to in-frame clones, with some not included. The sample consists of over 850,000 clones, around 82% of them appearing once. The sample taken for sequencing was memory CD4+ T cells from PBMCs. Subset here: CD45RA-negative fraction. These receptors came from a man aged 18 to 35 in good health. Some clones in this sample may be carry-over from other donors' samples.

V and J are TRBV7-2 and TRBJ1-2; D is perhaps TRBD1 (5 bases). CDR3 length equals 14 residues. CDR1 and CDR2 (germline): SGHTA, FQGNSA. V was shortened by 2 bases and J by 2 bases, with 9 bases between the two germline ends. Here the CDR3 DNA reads TGTGCCAGCAGCTTATTTGGGGGAAACTATGGCTACACCTTC. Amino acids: CASSLFGGNYGYTF.

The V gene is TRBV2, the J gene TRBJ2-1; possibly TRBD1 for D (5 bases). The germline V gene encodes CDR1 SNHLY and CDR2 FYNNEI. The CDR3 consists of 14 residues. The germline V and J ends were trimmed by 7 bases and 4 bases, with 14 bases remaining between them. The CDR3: CASMGRASYNEQFF. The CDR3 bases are TGTGCCAGCATGGGCAGGGCTTCTTACAATGAGCAGTTCTTC.

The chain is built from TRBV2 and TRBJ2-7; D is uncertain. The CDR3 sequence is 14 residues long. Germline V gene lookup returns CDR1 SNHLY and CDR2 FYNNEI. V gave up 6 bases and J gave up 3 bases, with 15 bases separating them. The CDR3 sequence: CASSGHRVGYEQYF. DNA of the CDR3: TGTGCCAGCAGCGGTCACCGCGTCGGCTACGAGCAGTACTTC.

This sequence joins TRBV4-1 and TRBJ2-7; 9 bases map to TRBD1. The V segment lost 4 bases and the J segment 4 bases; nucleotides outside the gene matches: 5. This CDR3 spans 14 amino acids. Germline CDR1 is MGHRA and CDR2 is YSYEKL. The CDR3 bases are TGCGCCAGCAGCCTTCGACAGGGGGTATACGAGCAGTACTTC. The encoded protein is CASSLRQGVYEQYF.

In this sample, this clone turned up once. CDR3 loop: CASSLAAGVYTGELFF. The DNA for the CDR3 is TGTGCCAGCAGTTTAGCGGCGGGAGTATACACCGGGGAGCTGTTTTTT. The chain employs TRBV27 and TRBJ2-2, with 7 bases that match TRBD2. The J segment lost 3 bases and the V segment lost 2 bases, leaving 6 bases of the junction unmatched. The germline V gene encodes CDR1 MNHEY and CDR2 SMNVEV (reference sequence). The CDR3 length is 16 residues.

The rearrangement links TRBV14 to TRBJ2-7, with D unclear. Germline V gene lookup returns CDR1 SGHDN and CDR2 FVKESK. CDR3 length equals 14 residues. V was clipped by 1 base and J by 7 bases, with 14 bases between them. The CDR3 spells CASSQGAPWIEQYF. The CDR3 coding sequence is TGTGCCAGCAGCCAAGGTGCCCCGTGGATAGAGCAGTACTTC.

CDR3 bases: TGTGCCAGCAGCGGTTCGGGCGGGAACACTGAAGCTTTCTTT. The encoded protein is CASSGSGGNTEAFF. This chain connects TRBV5-6 to TRBJ1-1; D is uncertain. The CDR3 consists of 14 residues. Germline CDR1 reads SGHDT; CDR2 reads YYEEEE. Trimming pared 4 bases from V and 1 base from J, leaving 11 bases between.

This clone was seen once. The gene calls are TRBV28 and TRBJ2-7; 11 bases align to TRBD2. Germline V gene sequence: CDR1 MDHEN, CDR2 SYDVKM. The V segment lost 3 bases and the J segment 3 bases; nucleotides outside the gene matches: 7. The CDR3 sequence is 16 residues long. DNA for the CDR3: TGTGCCAGCAGTTTGGTTTTGGGGACTAGCGGCTACGAGCAGTACTTC. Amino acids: CASSLVLGTSGYEQYF.